This passage covers 16 T cell receptor beta chains from one sample sequenced in a study of a mutant IDH1 vaccine in newly diagnosed glioma. Assay used: immunoSEQ multiplex PCR; TCRdb lists only in-frame clones, some missing. Seen here are around 56,000 clones, about 81% observed once, and the top ten hold 7.5% to 10%. Time point noted: week 23, last vaccination. Topical imiquimod was applied with each vaccine dose, which held 300 ug of mutant IDH1 20-mer peptide. Antigens for these TCRs are unknown. Sample: PBMCs, taken from a glioma patient whose treatment included an IDH1 peptide vaccine. Receptors were obtained from a woman in her forties with glioma. Some clones in this sample may be carry-over from other donors' samples.

The chain uses TRBV12-5 and TRBJ2-2; D is perhaps TRBD2 (5 bases). The V end was cut by 6 bases, the J end by 5 bases, with 7 bases between. The CDR3 has 12 residues. Germline-derived CDR1 and CDR2 are LGHNT and FRNRAP. CDR3 in amino acids: CASGTKTGELFF. CDR3 coding DNA: TGTGCTAGTGGGACTAAGACCGGGGAGCTGTTTTTT.

This chain joins TRBV19 and TRBJ1-2; no definite D call. V was pared by 7 bases and J by 4 bases, with 16 bases between. This CDR3 region has 14 residues. Germline assignment: CDR1 LNHDA and CDR2 SQIVND (reference sequence). CDR3 sequence: CASNTKEFIYGYTF. The CDR3 DNA is TGTGCCAGTAACACGAAGGAGTTTATCTATGGCTACACCTTC. Complete variable domain (other parts from reference TRBV19 and TRBJ1-2): DGGITQSPKYLFRKEGQNVTLSCEQNLNHDAMYWYRQDPGQGLRLIYYSQIVNDFQKGDIAEGYSVSREKKESFPLTVTSAQKNPTAFYLCASNTKEFIYGYTFGSGTRLTVV.

A word on this clone: One end of the junction does not line up with germline, which may come from a read error. The chain carries TRBV13 and TRBJ1-1; 10 positions match TRBD1. The CDR3 has 15 amino acids. CDR1 is PRHDT and CDR2 is FYEKMQ in the germline V gene (reference sequence). The CDR3 sequence: CASSLGDRGFTEAFF. DNA of the CDR3: TGTGCCAGCAGCCTAGGGGACAGGGGCTTCACTGAAGCTTTCTTT.

This chain uses TRBV6-1 with TRBJ1-2; D is unresolved. The CDR3 is made up of 15 amino acids. Germline CDR1 and CDR2: MNHNS and SASEGT. V was trimmed by 2 bases and J by 3 bases, leaving 13 bases between them. CDR3 region: CASSEKTVPYYGYTF. CDR3 nucleotides: TGTGCCAGCAGTGAAAAAACAGTTCCCTACTATGGCTACACCTTC.

The chain recombines TRBV14 with TRBJ1-6; a weak D match, TRBD1 (5 bases). V was pared by 1 base and J by 10 bases, with 11 bases between. There are 14 residues in the CDR3. Germline CDR1 reads SGHDN; CDR2 reads FVKESK. CDR3 residues: CASSQGGSGSPLHF. The DNA of the CDR3 is TGTGCCAGCAGCCAAGGGGGGTCTGGATCACCCCTCCACTTT.

CDR3 nucleotides: TGTGCCTGGGACGGGACAGGGAAAGCTTTCTTT. As protein: CAWDGTGKAFF. This chain connects TRBV30 to TRBJ1-1, with TRBD1 matching 9 bases. The CDR3 contains 11 residues. Germline CDR1 GTSNPN, CDR2 SVGIG (reference sequence). Trimming removed 5 bases from V and 9 bases from J; junction bases left unmatched: 4.

The chain has TRBV7-2 and TRBJ2-7; weak D call: TRBD2 (5 bases). CDR1 and CDR2 from the germline V gene are SGHTA and FQGNSA. The V gene lost 5 bases and the J gene lost 0 bases, with 17 bases spanning the gap. This CDR3 contains 16 residues. CDR3 sequence: CASSRAAGLSSYEQYF. The DNA of the CDR3 is TGTGCCAGCAGCCGTGCGGCAGGACTTTCCTCCTACGAGCAGTACTTC.

The chain has TRBV6-5 and TRBJ1-2; 7 nucleotides line up with TRBD1. The CDR3 covers 16 residues. The V gene's germline CDR1 is MNHEY and CDR2 SVGAGI. The ends lost 0 bases at V and 7 bases at J; junction bases unmatched: 11. The CDR3 nucleotides are TGTGCCAGCAGTTACTCCCGGGACAGAGTTCTGGGTGGCTACACCTTC. As protein: CASSYSRDRVLGGYTF.

J is TRBJ2-5 and V is TRBV9; 8 bases agree with TRBD2. The CDR3 runs 14 residues. Germline loops: CDR1 SGDLS, CDR2 YYNGEE. Trimming at V came to 0 bases and at J to 2 bases, leaving 0 bases not matched to a gene. The CDR3 is CASSVGGGQETQYF. CDR3 bases: TGTGCCAGCAGCGTAGGCGGGGGGCAAGAGACCCAGTACTTC. Full variable domain (remainder filled in from reference TRBV9 and TRBJ2-5): DSGVTQTPKHLITATGQRVTLRCSPRSGDLSVYWYQQSLDQGLQFLIQYYNGEERAKGNILERFSAQQFPDLHSELNLSSLELGDSALYFCASSVGGGQETQYFGPGTRLLVL.

The DNA of the CDR3 is TGTGCCAGCAGTGAATATCGGAGGGGGTACACAGATACGCAGTATTTT. This sequence encodes CASSEYRRGYTDTQYF. V gene TRBV6-1 combines with J gene TRBJ2-3, with D perhaps given as TRBD1 or TRBD2 (6 bases each). CDR1 and CDR2 from the germline V gene are MNHNS and SASEGT. Trimming removed 2 bases at V and 2 bases at J, with 14 bases between. The CDR3 runs 16 residues.

Comment on this clone: The junction does not match germline at one end; this may be a read error. The rearrangement uses TRBV11-2 and TRBJ1-1; maybe TRBD1 (5 bases). The CDR3 has 19 amino acids. CDR1 and CDR2 from the germline V gene are SGHAT and FQNNGV. The CDR3, as DNA: TGTGCCAGCAGCTTGGACTTTCGACAGCGCTTGACGGTGAACGCTGAAGCTTTCTTT. Translation gives CASSLDFRQRLTVNAEAFF.

The chain combines TRBV9 with TRBJ1-2, with D maybe TRBD1 (5 bases). The V gene lost 1 base and the J gene lost 2 bases, with 12 bases spanning the gap. In germline, CDR1 is SGDLS, CDR2 YYNGEE. The CDR3 sequence is 15 residues long. CDR3 DNA: TGTGCCAGCAGCGTATTGGGAGGGACGAACTATGGCTACACCTTC. This gives the protein CASSVLGGTNYGYTF.

The chain is built from TRBV30 and TRBJ2-1; 7 bases fit TRBD2. The V gene's germline CDR1 is GTSNPN and CDR2 SVGIG (reference sequence). The CDR3 has 16 residues. V lost 0 bases to trimming and J lost 6 bases; unmatched junction nucleotides: 11. CDR3 in DNA: TGTGCCTGGAGTGTAATGGGGCGGGGGTCGGCCAATGAGCAGTTCTTC. Translating gives CAWSVMGRGSANEQFF.

The chain combines TRBV5-5 with TRBJ2-7; D might be TRBD1 (6 bases). The CDR3 consists of 14 residues. Trimming took off 0 bases at V and 2 bases at J, with 9 bases between the two ends. Germline values: CDR1 SGHKS, CDR2 YYEKEE (reference sequence). CDR3 DNA: TGTGCCAGCAGCTTGGTACAGGGCACCTACGAGCAGTACTTC. Translated, it gives CASSLVQGTYEQYF.

DNA for the CDR3: TGTGCCAGCAGCTTAAACGGACAGGAAAATCAGCCCCAGCATTTT. It yields the protein CASSLNGQENQPQHF. The chain has TRBV7-2 and TRBJ1-5; 7 bases map to TRBD1. The germline CDR1 and CDR2 sequences are SGHTA and FQGNSA. This CDR3 has 15 amino acids. Unmatched junction bases numbered 5, after V lost 2 bases and J lost 4 bases. Full variable domain (outside the CDR3, taken from reference TRBV7-2 and TRBJ1-5): GAGVSQSPSNKVTEKGKDVELRCDPISGHTALYWYRQSLGQGLEFLIYFQGNSAPDKSGLPSDRFSAERTGGSVSTLTIQRTQQEDSAVYLCASSLNGQENQPQHFGDGTRLSIL.

This chain uses TRBV13 with TRBJ2-7; 7 bases are shared with TRBD2. There are 14 residues in the CDR3. CDR1 and CDR2 from the germline V gene are PRHDT and FYEKMQ (reference sequence). The V and J ends lost 0 bases and 2 bases, in that order; junction bases with no gene match: 1. CDR3 nucleotide sequence: TGTGCCAGCAGCTTAGGGGCGGGGGCCTACGAGCAGTACTTC. It yields the protein CASSLGAGAYEQYF.